The 31 T cell receptor beta chains given below trace back to one sample, sequenced in a study of T cell changes during pregnancy in multiple sclerosis. The data were produced by immunoSEQ multiplex PCR, yet TCRdb's version contains in-frame clones alone and is incomplete. Among roughly 15,000 clones, roughly 84% were seen once, and the ten largest hold roughly a sixth. Sequenced here: CD8+ T cells from peripheral blood mononuclear cells, sampled in the third trimester of pregnancy. These receptors came from a female donor in good health, enrolled as a control in a pregnancy study.

The chain joins TRBV6-5 to TRBJ1-1; possible D gene TRBD1, 5 bases. The CDR3 is 15 amino acids. Germline CDR1 and CDR2: MNHEY and SVGAGI. The V end lost 6 bases, the J end lost 3 bases, and 17 bases lay between the germline ends. CDR3 bases: TGTGCCAGCAGGGCGCCCAGGGAATGGGACACTGAAGCTTTCTTT. It is translated as CASRAPREWDTEAFF.

This rearrangement joins TRBV4-1 to TRBJ2-3; 9 bases line up with TRBD1. CDR3 length equals 18 residues. Germline V gene lookup returns CDR1 MGHRA and CDR2 YSYEKL. Trimming removed 3 bases from V and 6 bases from J; junction bases left unmatched: 16. CDR3 DNA: TGCGCCAGCAGCCAGGACGGTAGGGGACAGGGAAAACCGGATACGCAGTATTTT. It yields the protein CASSQDGRGQGKPDTQYF.

The chain carries TRBV19 and TRBJ1-1, with D possibly being TRBD1 (6 bases). V lost 7 bases and J lost 10, with 13 bases in between. The V gene's germline CDR1 is LNHDA and CDR2 SQIVND (reference sequence). The CDR3 has 11 residues. The CDR3 loop reads CASNQGLGAFF. The CDR3 nucleotides are TGTGCCAGTAATCAGGGGCTGGGAGCTTTCTTT.

The chain has TRBV19 and TRBJ2-7; no clear D gene. CDR3 length equals 15 residues. V was clipped by 3 bases and J by 4 bases, with 16 bases between them. Germline assignment: CDR1 LNHDA and CDR2 SQIVND (reference sequence). CDR3 protein: CASSISTTAQYEQYF. DNA for the CDR3: TGTGCCAGTAGTATCTCCACGACTGCGCAATACGAGCAGTACTTC.

This CDR3 reads CASSQGQGRDTQYF. For the CDR3, the DNA is TGTGCCAGCAGCCAAGGACAGGGGAGAGATACGCAGTATTTT. The chain employs TRBV11-2 and TRBJ2-3, with 9 bases lining up with TRBD1. V lost 5 bases and J lost 5; bases outside the gene matches: 5. This CDR3 is built from 14 residues. Per the germline V gene, CDR1 is SGHAT and CDR2 is FQNNGV.

The chain employs TRBV19 and TRBJ2-7; 9 bases fit TRBD1. The CDR3 has 13 residues. The V and J ends lost 9 bases and 1 base, in that order; junction bases with no gene match: 4. The germline CDR1 and CDR2 sequences are LNHDA and SQIVND (reference sequence). The CDR3 DNA reads as TGTGCCAGCCCGGGACAGGGATCCTACGAGCAGTACTTC. Its translation is CASPGQGSYEQYF. The entire variable domain, with the rest obtained from reference TRBV19 and TRBJ2-7, is as follows: DGGITQSPKYLFRKEGQNVTLSCEQNLNHDAMYWYRQDPGQGLRLIYYSQIVNDFQKGDIAEGYSVSREKKESFPLTVTSAQKNPTAFYLCASPGQGSYEQYFGPGTRLTVT.

The chain recombines TRBV6-6 with TRBJ2-2; perhaps TRBD2 as D (6 bases). V was shortened by 1 base and J by 7 bases, with 10 bases between the two germline ends. The CDR3 consists of 14 residues. Germline CDR1 reads MNHNY; CDR2 reads SVGAGI (reference sequence). The CDR3 sequence: CASSYFGGYGELFF. CDR3 sequence (DNA): TGTGCCAGCAGTTACTTCGGGGGTTACGGGGAGCTGTTTTTT.

This chain joins TRBV7-9 and TRBJ1-3; D ambiguous. Germline CDR1 reads SEHNR; CDR2 reads FQNEAQ (reference sequence). CDR3 size: 15 residues. V was trimmed by 0 bases and J by 0 bases, leaving 6 bases between them. CDR3 sequence reads: CASSLATISGNTIYF. CDR3 nucleotide sequence: TGTGCCAGCAGCTTAGCCACTATCTCTGGAAACACCATATATTTT.

V usage is TRBV19 and J usage is TRBJ2-7, with 13 bases aligning to TRBD2. CDR1 is LNHDA, CDR2 SQIVND, per germline (reference sequence). The length of the CDR3 is 15 residues. Germline trimming cut 6 bases from V and 2 bases from J; bases unmatched to any gene: 4. CDR3: CASSPGLAGPYEQYF. Here the CDR3 DNA reads TGTGCCAGTAGCCCGGGACTAGCGGGACCCTACGAGCAGTACTTC.

The rearrangement uses TRBV27 and TRBJ2-7; D is perhaps TRBD1 (6 bases). This CDR3 has 13 amino acids. V was trimmed by 4 bases and J by 4 bases, leaving 11 bases between them. Looked up from germline, CDR1 is MNHEY and CDR2 is SMNVEV (reference sequence). The CDR3 protein is CASSWGPGYEQYF. The DNA for the CDR3 is TGTGCCAGCAGTTGGGGGCCGGGGTACGAGCAGTACTTC.

V is TRBV5-6 and J is TRBJ1-3, with 7 bases lining up with TRBD1. Looked up from germline, CDR1 is SGHDT and CDR2 is YYEEEE. The junction had 16 bases not matched to a gene; V was cut back by 4 bases and J by 0 bases. The CDR3 runs 19 residues. In DNA, the CDR3 is TGTGCCAGCAGCATTCAAATACGATTGAACAGGGGCTCTGGAAACACCATATATTTT. Its protein product is CASSIQIRLNRGSGNTIYF. The full variable domain, in which reference TRBV5-6 and TRBJ1-3 provide the parts outside the CDR3, is DAGVTQSPTHLIKTRGQQVTLRCSPKSGHDTVSWYQQALGQGPQFIFQYYEEEERQRGNFPDRFSGHQFPNYSSELNVNALLLGDSALYLCASSIQIRLNRGSGNTIYFGEGSWLTVV.

The rearrangement joins TRBV20-1 to TRBJ2-7; 7 positions match TRBD2. This CDR3 is 11 amino acids long. Looked up from germline, CDR1 is DFQATT and CDR2 is SNEGSKA (reference sequence). The V gene end was trimmed by 1 base and the J gene end by 12 bases; junction bases not matched to a gene: 6. The CDR3 DNA sequence: TGCAGTGCTAGAGGGCTCGGCGGGGGGTACTTC. Translated, it gives CSARGLGGGYF.

The V gene is TRBV27, the J gene TRBJ2-2, with 11 nucleotides matching TRBD1. Germline CDR1 MNHEY, CDR2 SMNVEV (reference sequence). Trimming removed 6 bases from V and 7 bases from J; junction bases left unmatched: 13. The CDR3 covers 17 residues. The CDR3 protein is CASRTETGTGGDGELFF. CDR3 DNA sequence: TGTGCCAGCAGGACAGAGACCGGGACAGGGGGGGACGGGGAGCTGTTTTTT.

V and J are TRBV5-1 and TRBJ2-3, with a tentative D call TRBD1 (6 bases). Germline CDR1 and CDR2: SGHRS and YFSETQ. This CDR3 is 16 amino acids long. The V gene lost 4 bases and the J gene lost 1 base, with 16 bases spanning the gap. The CDR3 nucleotides are TGCGCCAGCAGCACGGAGGTGGGGGCGCGCACAGATACGCAGTATTTT. Its protein product is CASSTEVGARTDTQYF.

This clone was found a few times. The CDR3 nucleotides read TGTGCCAGTAGTACGGGGACATACTATGGCTACACCTTC. Its translation is CASSTGTYYGYTF. The chain recombines TRBV19 with TRBJ1-2; a possible D gene is TRBD1 (6 bases). This CDR3 has 13 amino acids. Germline CDR1 is LNHDA and CDR2 is SQIVND (reference sequence). Between the trimmed V and J ends, which lost 4 bases and 3 bases, there was a span of 9 bases.

The J gene is TRBJ2-7, the V gene TRBV2; no clear D gene. The V end was cut by 5 bases, the J end by 3 bases, with 20 bases between. The CDR3 is made up of 16 amino acids. Germline V lookup: CDR1 SNHLY, CDR2 FYNNEI. The CDR3 here is CASSTIVSTLLYEQYF. The CDR3 DNA reads as TGTGCCAGCAGTACAATCGTATCCACCCTCCTCTACGAGCAGTACTTC.

The chain uses TRBV30 and TRBJ1-4, with a tentative D call TRBD1 (6 bases). V lost 2 bases, J lost 5 bases, and 18 bases lay in between. This CDR3 is built from 16 residues. Germline V gene sequence: CDR1 GTSNPN, CDR2 SVGIG (reference sequence). The CDR3 DNA follows: TGTGCCTGGAGTCCTAATAGACGAGGGGGAAATGAAAAACTGTTTTTT. Translation: CAWSPNRRGGNEKLFF.

The chain recombines TRBV7-6 with TRBJ2-7, with TRBD2 identical over 8 bases. The V gene's germline CDR1 is SGHVS and CDR2 FNYEAQ. Losses at the gene ends were 0 bases for V and 5 bases for J; bases not matched to a gene: 6. The CDR3 has 15 residues. DNA of the CDR3: TGTGCCAGCAGCTTAGCGCCCGGGACTAGTCACGAGCAGTACTTC. Encoded protein: CASSLAPGTSHEQYF.

The V gene is TRBV19, the J gene TRBJ2-7; D is unresolved. The CDR3 length is 14 residues. The germline gives CDR1 LNHDA, CDR2 SQIVND (reference sequence). V lost 6 bases, J lost 3 bases, and 15 bases lay in between. The CDR3 DNA reads TGTGCCAGTAGCGCAGGAATAAAAAACTACGAGCAGTACTTC. It yields the protein CASSAGIKNYEQYF.

The rearrangement uses TRBV9 and TRBJ1-1, with 8 bases identical to TRBD1. The J segment lost 5 bases and the V segment lost 3 bases, leaving 3 bases of the junction unmatched. Per germline, CDR1 SGDLS and CDR2 YYNGEE. The CDR3 sequence is 13 residues long. CDR3 nucleotides: TGTGCCAGCAGCGCAGGGGGCACTACTGAAGCTTTCTTT. It is translated as CASSAGGTTEAFF.

The chain links TRBV2 to TRBJ1-2, with 8 bases aligning to TRBD1. Germline V CDR1 and CDR2: SNHLY, FYNNEI. The CDR3 covers 13 residues. V shed 8 bases and J 4 bases; nucleotides not matched to a gene: 6. The CDR3 sequence: CASYQGATYGYTF. The CDR3 DNA follows: TGTGCCAGCTACCAGGGGGCAACCTATGGCTACACCTTC. Drawing the rest from reference TRBV2 and TRBJ1-2, the complete variable domain is EPEVTQTPSHQVTQMGQEVILRCVPISNHLYFYWYRQILGQKVEFLVSFYNNEISEKSEIFDDQFSVERPDGSNFTLKIRSTKLEDSAMYFCASYQGATYGYTFGSGTRLTVV.

This clone is large in the sample. This chain uses TRBV4-2 with TRBJ1-1; 8 bases are shared with TRBD1. The germline gives CDR1 LGHNA, CDR2 YNFKEQ. This CDR3 contains 14 residues. V lost 5 bases and J lost 7; bases outside the gene matches: 9. This CDR3 is CASSATGGRDEAFF. Here the CDR3 DNA reads TGTGCCAGCAGCGCCACAGGGGGGAGGGATGAAGCTTTCTTT.

The chain is built from TRBV4-2 and TRBJ2-7, with 8 nucleotides matching TRBD2. After removal of 1 base from V and 0 bases from J, the junction contained 8 bases not matched to a gene. This CDR3 spans 17 amino acids. In germline, CDR1 is LGHNA, CDR2 YNFKEQ. The CDR3 spells CASSQVESGRHSYEQYF. For the CDR3, the DNA is TGTGCCAGCAGCCAAGTCGAGAGCGGGAGACACTCCTACGAGCAGTACTTC.

This chain links TRBV2 with TRBJ1-2; D call uncertain. Germline-derived CDR1 and CDR2 are SNHLY and FYNNEI. The CDR3 extends over 15 amino acids. V gave up 8 bases and J gave up 5 bases, with 21 bases separating them. The CDR3 protein is CASLSTVGEEYGYTF. Here the CDR3 DNA reads TGTGCCAGCCTTAGTACGGTCGGGGAAGAATATGGCTACACCTTC.

The chain recombines TRBV27 with TRBJ2-7; TRBD2 matches at 7 bases. Losses at the gene ends were 0 bases for V and 3 bases for J; bases not matched to a gene: 2. The CDR3 contains 14 residues. Looked up from germline, CDR1 is MNHEY and CDR2 is SMNVEV (reference sequence). CDR3 nucleotide sequence: TGTGCCAGCAGTTTATCGGGGGGGGGCTACGAGCAGTACTTC. As protein: CASSLSGGGYEQYF.

This clone was observed a single time. V and J are TRBV6-4 and TRBJ2-1, with TRBD2 matching 8 bases. In germline, CDR1 is MRHNA, CDR2 SNTAGT. The CDR3 covers 15 residues. V lost 4 bases, J lost 6 bases, and 8 bases stayed unmatched. DNA for the CDR3: TGTGCCAGCAGTGTTAGCGGGATCGCCTTCAATGAGCAGTTCTTC. This sequence encodes CASSVSGIAFNEQFF.

The chain recombines TRBV7-9 with TRBJ2-1, with D unclear. There are 12 residues in the CDR3. The germline CDR1 and CDR2 sequences are SEHNR and FQNEAQ (reference sequence). V lost 7 bases and J lost 7, with 11 bases in between. The CDR3 DNA reads TGTGCCAGCACCCCTATTCTGAATGAGCAGTTCTTC. As protein: CASTPILNEQFF.

This rearrangement joins TRBV5-1 to TRBJ2-1, with 7 bases that match TRBD1. The trim removed 0 bases at V and 8 bases at J, leaving 5 bases unmatched. CDR1 and CDR2 (germline): SGHRS, YFSETQ. CDR3 size: 14 residues. The CDR3 sequence: CASSLGQGVDEQFF. The CDR3 DNA reads TGCGCCAGCAGCTTGGGACAGGGCGTCGATGAGCAGTTCTTC.

V gene TRBV6-6 combines with J gene TRBJ1-1; 8 bases map to TRBD1. The germline gives CDR1 MNHNY, CDR2 SVGAGI (reference sequence). V was clipped by 3 bases and J by 4 bases; unmatched bases: 4. This CDR3 spans 14 amino acids. The CDR3 is CASSYPTGGTEAFF. The CDR3 DNA sequence: TGTGCCAGCAGTTATCCCACAGGGGGCACTGAAGCTTTCTTT.

This chain links TRBV6-5 with TRBJ1-5, with no clear D. The germline V gene encodes CDR1 MNHEY and CDR2 SVGAGI. Trimming stripped 2 bases from V and 5 bases from J, with 7 bases between. This CDR3 contains 13 residues. CDR3 amino acids: CASSYVRDQPQHF. CDR3 DNA sequence: TGTGCCAGCAGTTACGTCCGGGATCAGCCCCAGCATTTT.

The chain couples TRBV13 to TRBJ2-7; the match to TRBD1 covers 9 bases. Germline V CDR1 and CDR2: PRHDT, FYEKMQ (reference sequence). Losses at the gene ends were 4 bases for V and 7 bases for J; bases not matched to a gene: 5. This CDR3 contains 13 residues. CDR3 in DNA: TGTGCCAGCAGCTCGGCGGACAGGGGTGAGCAGTACTTC. Protein sequence: CASSSADRGEQYF.